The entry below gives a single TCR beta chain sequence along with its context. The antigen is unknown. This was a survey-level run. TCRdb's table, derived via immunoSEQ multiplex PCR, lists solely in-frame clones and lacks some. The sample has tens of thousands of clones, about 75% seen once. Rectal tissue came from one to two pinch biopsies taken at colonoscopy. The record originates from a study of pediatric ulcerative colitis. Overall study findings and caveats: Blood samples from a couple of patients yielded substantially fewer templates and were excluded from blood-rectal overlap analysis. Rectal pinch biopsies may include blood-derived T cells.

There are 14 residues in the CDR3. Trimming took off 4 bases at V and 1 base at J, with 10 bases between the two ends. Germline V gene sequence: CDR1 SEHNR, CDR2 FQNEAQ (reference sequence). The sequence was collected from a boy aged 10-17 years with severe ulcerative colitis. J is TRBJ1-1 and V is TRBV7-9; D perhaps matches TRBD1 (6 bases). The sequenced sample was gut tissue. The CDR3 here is CASSSRGTNTEAFF. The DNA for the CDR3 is TGTGCCAGCAGCTCGAGGGGGACGAACACTGAAGCTTTCTTT.